This TCR beta chain was retrieved from a study of blood T cell repertoires in COVID-19. Followed over time, Seattle patients had been enrolled while infection was active. Trimming took 4 bases from V and 2 from J, leaving 13 bases between them. Germline assignment: CDR1 SGHRS and CDR2 YFSETQ. The CDR3 is 15 residues long. Repertoires were generated with immunoSEQ multiplex PCR, while TCRdb's copy carries only in-frame clones and drops some. Of about 160,000 clones listed, 80% to 90% are singletons. This clone was observed a single time. The chain combines TRBV5-1 with TRBJ1-5; possibly TRBD1 for D (6 bases). The TCR was taken from a woman aged 45 to 65 with COVID-19, enrolled during active disease. The sequenced sample consisted of peripheral blood. CDR3 region: CASSATGSGNQPQHF. In DNA form, the CDR3 reads TGCGCCAGCAGCGCCACAGGGTCTGGCAATCAGCCCCAGCATTTT.